This entry describes one TCR beta chain. The target antigen is unknown. This sample was included in a study of cytomegalovirus exposure and HLA in healthy donors. Notes on the study in general: Earlier findings revealed that most TCR beta V segments proved productive either about 87% or about 30% of the time. Cytomegalovirus status was reportedly diagnosed by the classifier with high sensitivity and specificity.

After removal of 4 bases from V and 8 bases from J, the junction contained 15 bases not matched to a gene. The CDR3 contains 16 residues. CDR1 SGHDT and CDR2 YYEEEE come from the germline V gene. The PCR ran on 60 Vbeta and 13 Jbeta primers. Some clones are missing from TCRdb's copy, which holds only in-frame ones; the method was immunoSEQ multiplex PCR. This table has 150,000 to 200,000 clones, roughly 70% appearing once. The TCR was taken from a man aged 35 to 55 in good health and CMV-seropositive. The chain is built from TRBV5-6 and TRBJ1-3; 7 nucleotides line up with TRBD1. The sample comprised PBMCs. DNA for the CDR3: TGTGCCAGCAGCCCTTTCCCTGACAGGGTCGGGGACACCATATATTTT. Its translation is CASSPFPDRVGDTIYF. Looking up the rest from reference TRBV5-6 and TRBJ1-3 gives the full variable domain: DAGVTQSPTHLIKTRGQQVTLRCSPKSGHDTVSWYQQALGQGPQFIFQYYEEEERQRGNFPDRFSGHQFPNYSSELNVNALLLGDSALYLCASSPFPDRVGDTIYFGEGSWLTVV.